These T cell receptor beta chains were read from a single sample in a study of T cell responses to AZD1222 COVID-19 vaccine. The assay was immunoSEQ multiplex PCR, and TCRdb's table has in-frame clones only and misses some. The sample consists of 150,000 or so clones, 85% to 95% of them appearing once. The input for sequencing was peripheral blood, taken on day 0 of AZD1222 vaccination. These receptors all come from an adult in good health. Each CDR3 is given with its conserved first and last residue. Each record gives: CDR3 length, D gene, V gene, clone size, J gene, CDR3 protein, CDR3 DNA. D genes are given only for firm matches. Not every row has a clone size; where given, it reads once, few, many or a size class.

CDR3 length: 15; D gene: NA; V gene: TRBV3-1/TRBV3-2; clone size: once; J gene: TRBJ2-3; CDR3 protein: CASSQEGASTDTQYF; CDR3 DNA: TGTGCCAGCAGCCAAGAGGGCGCCAGCACAGATACGCAGTATTTT
CDR3 length: 16; D gene: TRBD1; V gene: TRBV3-1/TRBV3-2; clone size: NA; J gene: TRBJ2-1; CDR3 protein: CASSLLPGQGAHEQFF; CDR3 DNA: TGTGCCAGCAGCCTGTTACCGGGACAGGGTGCACATGAGCAGTTCTTC
CDR3 length: 16; D gene: TRBD1; V gene: TRBV11-2; clone size: NA; J gene: TRBJ2-1; CDR3 protein: CASSFLDREPYNEQFF; CDR3 DNA: TGTGCCAGCAGCTTCCTGGACAGGGAGCCCTACAATGAGCAGTTCTTC
CDR3 length: 14; D gene: NA; V gene: TRBV5-4; clone size: NA; J gene: TRBJ2-3; CDR3 protein: CASSWGSRPDTQYF; CDR3 DNA: TGTGCCAGCAGCTGGGGTTCGAGACCAGATACGCAGTATTTT
CDR3 length: 14; D gene: NA; V gene: TRBV4-1; clone size: NA; J gene: TRBJ1-5; CDR3 protein: CASSQAGSNQPQHF; CDR3 DNA: TGCGCCAGCAGCCAAGCAGGTTCTAATCAGCCCCAGCATTTT
CDR3 length: 16; D gene: TRBD2; V gene: TRBV5-1; clone size: once; J gene: TRBJ2-1; CDR3 protein: CASSLGLAGPYNEQFF; CDR3 DNA: TGCGCCAGCAGCTTGGGGCTAGCGGGTCCCTACAATGAGCAGTTCTTC
CDR3 length: 15; D gene: NA; V gene: TRBV5-8; clone size: NA; J gene: TRBJ2-7; CDR3 protein: CASSLLQGGAYEQYF; CDR3 DNA: TGTGCCAGCAGCTTGCTGCAGGGGGGGGCCTACGAGCAGTACTTC
CDR3 length: 13; D gene: NA; V gene: TRBV6-5; clone size: NA; J gene: TRBJ1-3; CDR3 protein: CASSLVSGNTIYF; CDR3 DNA: TGTGCCAGCAGTCTGGTGTCTGGAAACACCATATATTTT
CDR3 length: 16; D gene: NA; V gene: TRBV6-5; clone size: NA; J gene: TRBJ1-3; CDR3 protein: CASSYLQGLSGNTIYF; CDR3 DNA: TGTGCCAGCAGTTACTTACAGGGACTCTCTGGAAACACCATATATTTT
CDR3 length: 15; D gene: TRBD1; V gene: TRBV7-9; clone size: NA; J gene: TRBJ1-4; CDR3 protein: CASSFSGQGFEKLFF; CDR3 DNA: TGTGCCAGCAGCTTCTCGGGACAGGGTTTTGAAAAACTGTTTTTT
CDR3 length: 15; D gene: NA; V gene: TRBV27; clone size: NA; J gene: TRBJ2-2; CDR3 protein: CASSYWGSSTGELFF; CDR3 DNA: TGTGCCAGCAGTTACTGGGGCAGCAGCACCGGGGAGCTGTTTTTT
CDR3 length: 15; D gene: NA; V gene: TRBV9; clone size: NA; J gene: TRBJ2-3; CDR3 protein: CASSVEPGSTDTQYF; CDR3 DNA: TGTGCCAGCAGCGTAGAGCCGGGGAGCACAGATACGCAGTATTTT
CDR3 length: 11; D gene: NA; V gene: TRBV20-1; clone size: NA; J gene: TRBJ1-1; CDR3 protein: CSARQGQKAFF; CDR3 DNA: TGCAGTGCTAGACAGGGACAAAAAGCTTTCTTT
CDR3 length: 12; D gene: NA; V gene: TRBV5-1; clone size: NA; J gene: TRBJ2-7; CDR3 protein: CASSPGGYEQYF; CDR3 DNA: TGCGCCAGCAGCCCTGGCGGGTACGAGCAGTACTTC
CDR3 length: 12; D gene: NA; V gene: TRBV6-5; clone size: NA; J gene: TRBJ2-3; CDR3 protein: CASGRSTDTQYF; CDR3 DNA: TGTGCCAGCGGCCGGAGCACAGATACGCAGTATTTT
CDR3 length: 14; D gene: TRBD1; V gene: TRBV3-1/TRBV3-2; clone size: once; J gene: TRBJ2-3; CDR3 protein: CASSRTGGEDTQYF; CDR3 DNA: TGTGCCAGCAGCAGGACAGGGGGCGAAGATACGCAGTATTTT
CDR3 length: 14; D gene: TRBD1; V gene: TRBV9; clone size: NA; J gene: TRBJ1-6; CDR3 protein: CASSVGRGNSPLHF; CDR3 DNA: TGTGCCAGCAGCGTAGGCAGGGGGAATTCACCCCTCCACTTT
CDR3 length: 16; D gene: NA; V gene: TRBV5-1; clone size: once; J gene: TRBJ2-3; CDR3 protein: CASSPWDKTSTDTQYF; CDR3 DNA: TGCGCCAGCAGCCCATGGGACAAAACTAGCACAGATACGCAGTATTTT
CDR3 length: 16; D gene: TRBD1; V gene: TRBV5-1; clone size: NA; J gene: TRBJ1-6; CDR3 protein: CASSSTQGAGDSPLHF; CDR3 DNA: TGCGCCAGCAGCTCTACACAGGGGGCAGGGGATTCACCCCTCCACTTT
CDR3 length: 14; D gene: NA; V gene: TRBV28; clone size: NA; J gene: TRBJ2-7; CDR3 protein: CASSLVRASYEQYF; CDR3 DNA: TGTGCCAGCAGTTTAGTCAGAGCTTCCTACGAGCAGTACTTC
CDR3 length: 13; D gene: NA; V gene: TRBV30; clone size: NA; J gene: TRBJ2-1; CDR3 protein: CAWRGGGYNEQFF; CDR3 DNA: TGTGCCTGGAGAGGGGGTGGCTACAATGAGCAGTTCTTC
CDR3 length: 13; D gene: NA; V gene: TRBV7-9; clone size: NA; J gene: TRBJ1-2; CDR3 protein: CASSLEGGHGYTF; CDR3 DNA: TGTGCCAGCAGCTTAGAGGGAGGGCACGGCTACACCTTC
CDR3 length: 13; D gene: TRBD1; V gene: TRBV19; clone size: NA; J gene: TRBJ2-7; CDR3 protein: CASSIRGRDEQYF; CDR3 DNA: TGTGCCAGTAGTATCAGGGGGCGGGACGAGCAGTACTTC
CDR3 length: 19; D gene: TRBD2; V gene: TRBV7-8; clone size: NA; J gene: TRBJ2-1; CDR3 protein: CASSLGLAGVKGPNNEQFF; CDR3 DNA: TGTGCCAGCAGCTTAGGGCTAGCGGGAGTGAAGGGGCCTAACAATGAGCAGTTCTTC
CDR3 length: 17; D gene: TRBD2; V gene: TRBV27; clone size: NA; J gene: TRBJ2-1; CDR3 protein: CASSPGTSGRGVNEQFF; CDR3 DNA: TGTGCCAGCAGTCCCGGGACTAGCGGGAGGGGGGTCAATGAGCAGTTCTTC
CDR3 length: 15; D gene: NA; V gene: TRBV30; clone size: once; J gene: TRBJ2-2; CDR3 protein: CAWKRYTVNTGELFF; CDR3 DNA: TGTGCCTGGAAGAGGTACACTGTAAACACCGGGGAGCTGTTTTTT
CDR3 length: 13; D gene: NA; V gene: TRBV25-1; clone size: NA; J gene: TRBJ1-5; CDR3 protein: CASSGSSNQPQHF; CDR3 DNA: TGTGCCAGCAGTGGGAGCAGCAATCAGCCCCAGCATTTT
CDR3 length: 14; D gene: TRBD2; V gene: TRBV30; clone size: NA; J gene: TRBJ2-1; CDR3 protein: CAWSLQREYNEQFF; CDR3 DNA: TGTGCCTGGAGTCTCCAGCGGGAGTACAATGAGCAGTTCTTC
CDR3 length: 11; D gene: NA; V gene: TRBV29-1; clone size: NA; J gene: TRBJ1-1; CDR3 protein: CSVELRLEAFF; CDR3 DNA: TGCAGCGTTGAATTGAGACTGGAAGCTTTCTTT